Below are 26 T cell receptor beta chains sequenced from a single sample in a study of T cells in Graves' hyperthyroidism and ophthalmopathy. Template material for amplifying TCR beta CDR3 regions consisted of RNA transcripts. The TCR CDR3 first-round RT-PCR relied on the HTBI primer set. Using its own MiXCR run on the multiplex PCR reads, TCRdb lists one record per CDR3 protein. The sample holds roughly 93,000 distinct CDR3 sequences, roughly 39% seen once. Material for sequencing was peripheral blood or thyroid tissue (not recorded which). These receptors all come from a woman aged 30 to 39 with Graves' hyperthyroidism.

Many counts were recorded for this clonotype. The chain links TRBV6-6 to TRBJ1-2, with a tentative D call TRBD1 (6 bases). V lost 6 bases, J lost 2 bases, and 22 bases lay in between. There are 17 residues in the CDR3. Germline V gene lookup returns CDR1 MNHNY and CDR2 SVGAGI (reference sequence). Here the CDR3 reads CASSRNPGQAANYGYTF. CDR3 sequence (DNA): TGTGCCAGCAGCCGAAACCCGGGACAAGCAGCAAACTATGGCTACACCTTC.

This clonotype came up many times. The gene calls are TRBV7-9 and TRBJ1-6; TRBD1 might be the D (5 bases). The ends were cut back, 1 base at V and 10 bases at J, with 8 bases in the middle. CDR3 length: 13 residues. Germline V gives CDR1 SEHNR, CDR2 FQNEAQ (reference sequence). This chain's CDR3 is CASSLEEGSPLHF. CDR3 DNA sequence: TGTGCCAGCAGCTTAGAAGAGGGGTCACCCCTCCACTTT.

The rearrangement joins TRBV15 to TRBJ2-7; 9 nucleotides match TRBD1. The V and J ends lost 4 bases and 7 bases, in that order; junction bases with no gene match: 5. In germline, CDR1 is LNHNV, CDR2 YYDKDF (reference sequence). The CDR3 spans 13 residues. DNA of the CDR3: TGTGCCACCAGCACACAGGGGGCGGCGGAGCAGTACTTC. Encoded protein: CATSTQGAAEQYF.

The CDR3 region has the DNA TGTGCCAGCAGCTTCCTCCCCCGGGGTAGCTATGGCTACACCTTC. Encoded protein: CASSFLPRGSYGYTF. The rearrangement joins TRBV7-2 to TRBJ1-2; D is unclear. The germline V gene encodes CDR1 SGHTA and CDR2 FQGNSA. The V and J ends lost 3 bases and 4 bases respectively, with 15 bases between them. The CDR3 is made up of 15 amino acids.

On this clonotype itself: A much more abundant neighbour one base away suggests this may be a read error. This chain uses TRBV30 with TRBJ2-5, with D hard to call. Germline CDR1 GTSNPN, CDR2 SVGIG (reference sequence). This CDR3 comprises 12 residues. Trimming shortened V by 2 bases and J by 3 bases, and 7 bases separated the two germline ends. DNA of the CDR3: TGTGCCTGGAGTATAACTGAAGAGACCCAGTACTTC. This translates into CAWSITEETQYF.

This clonotype was counted many times. V gene TRBV28 combines with J gene TRBJ1-1, with unresolved D. Trimming stripped 4 bases from V and 0 bases from J, with 9 bases between. CDR3 length: 14 amino acids. Looked up from germline, CDR1 is MDHEN and CDR2 is SYDVKM. DNA for the CDR3: TGTGCCAGCAGTTCGGGATTGGTGAACACTGAAGCTTTCTTT. It specifies CASSSGLVNTEAFF.

V is TRBV5-6 and J is TRBJ2-5; 9 positions match TRBD2. Germline V CDR1 and CDR2: SGHDT, YYEEEE. The CDR3 is made up of 15 amino acids. V lost 9 bases to trimming and J lost 1 base; unmatched junction nucleotides: 10. CDR3 sequence (DNA): TGTGCCAACAACTCCCCTAGCGGGACCCAAGAGACCCAGTACTTC. Translating gives CANNSPSGTQETQYF.

The chain is built from TRBV2 and TRBJ1-1; 7 nucleotides line up with TRBD1. The CDR3 loop spans 13 amino acids. CDR1 and CDR2 from the germline V gene are SNHLY and FYNNEI. Trimming took 4 bases from V and 12 from J; bases not matched to a gene: 11. The CDR3 DNA is TGTGCCAGCAGTGCTAGCCACAGGGGTGGCTCTTTCTTT. Translated: CASSASHRGGSFF. Full variable domain (outside the CDR3, taken from reference TRBV2 and TRBJ1-1): EPEVTQTPSHQVTQMGQEVILRCVPISNHLYFYWYRQILGQKVEFLVSFYNNEISEKSEIFDDQFSVERPDGSNFTLKIRSTKLEDSAMYFCASSASHRGGSFFGQGTRLTVV.

With respect to this clonotype: The junction shows a germline mismatch at one end, possibly a read error. The gene calls are TRBV6-1 and TRBJ1-1, with 10 bases matching TRBD1. Germline lookup yields CDR1 MNHNS and CDR2 SASEGT. This CDR3 has 13 residues. The CDR3 nucleotides are TGTGCCAGCGACAGGGGGCAGAGGACTGAAGCTCTCTTT. Amino acid sequence: CASDRGQRTEALF.

This chain links TRBV7-8 with TRBJ1-2, with 12 positions matching TRBD1. The CDR3 length is 18 residues. CDR1 is SGHVS and CDR2 is FQNEAQ in the germline V gene. With V trimmed by 0 bases and J by 3 bases, 8 bases remained unmatched. CDR3 sequence reads: CASSLAIRDRGHYYGYTF. The CDR3 region has the DNA TGTGCCAGCAGCTTAGCGATCCGGGACAGGGGGCATTACTATGGCTACACCTTC.

This clonotype was seen many times. This chain uses TRBV28 with TRBJ1-5, with D hard to call. CDR1 MDHEN and CDR2 SYDVKM come from the germline V gene. V gave up 3 bases and J gave up 0 bases, with 9 bases separating them. The CDR3 consists of 15 residues. The CDR3 reads CASSLSGYSNQPQHF. The CDR3 nucleotides are TGTGCCAGCAGTTTGAGCGGTTATAGCAATCAGCCCCAGCATTTT.

This clonotype appeared many times. This chain links TRBV20-1 with TRBJ2-7; a possible D gene is TRBD1 (5 bases). Germline V lookup: CDR1 DFQATT, CDR2 SNEGSKA (reference sequence). V was trimmed by 2 bases and J by 3 bases, leaving 20 bases between them. The CDR3 sequence is 16 residues long. In nucleotides, the CDR3 is TGCAGTGCTAGATCGCGACAGACTCTTCCTATCTACGAGCAGTACTTC. Translation gives CSARSRQTLPIYEQYF.

As for this clonotype: At one boundary the junction diverges from the germline segment, which might be a read error. V and J are TRBV10-2 and TRBJ1-5; D not certain. Looked up from germline, CDR1 is WSHSY and CDR2 is SAAADI. The CDR3 contains 15 residues. CDR3 nucleotides: TGTGCCAGCAGCGTAGCGGGATGGGCGGAAGAGACCCAGCATTTT. It yields the protein CASSVAGWAEETQHF.

This clonotype was counted at least ten times. The chain recombines TRBV10-2 with TRBJ2-7; 11 nucleotides match TRBD2. The V gene end was trimmed by 5 bases and the J gene end by 1 base; junction bases not matched to a gene: 1. The CDR3 extends over 14 amino acids. CDR1 and CDR2 from the germline V gene are WSHSY and SAAADI. For the CDR3, the DNA is TGCGCCAGCAGTTGGACTAGCGGGTCCTACGAGCAGTACTTC. It yields the protein CASSWTSGSYEQYF.

CDR3 bases: TGTGCCAGCAGCGTGGGGGGGCTCGGCAATCAGCCCCAGCATTTT. The encoded protein is CASSVGGLGNQPQHF. This chain uses TRBV7-2 with TRBJ1-5; a possible D gene is TRBD1 (6 bases). The V gene lost 5 bases and the J gene lost 2 bases, with 13 bases spanning the gap. This CDR3 comprises 15 residues. Germline lookup yields CDR1 SGHTA and CDR2 FQGNSA.

Ten or more counts support this clonotype. This chain uses TRBV19 with TRBJ1-5; D is uncertain. CDR3 size: 12 residues. Per the germline V gene, CDR1 is LNHDA and CDR2 is SQIVND (reference sequence). Between the trimmed V and J ends, which lost 5 bases and 5 bases, there was a span of 7 bases. The CDR3 nucleotides are TGTGCCAGTAGTTTTCTCCATCAGCCCCAGCATTTT. Its translation: CASSFLHQPQHF.

For this clonotype: One end of the junction does not line up with germline, which may come from a read error. The chain couples TRBV12-3 or TRBV12-4 to TRBJ2-5; D not resolved. The CDR3 length is 11 residues. The CDR3: CASSLGEAQYF. CDR3 coding DNA: TGTGCCAGCAGTTTAGGAGAGGCCCAGTACTTC.

The chain carries TRBV27 and TRBJ2-6; D is perhaps TRBD2 (5 bases). The CDR3 loop spans 13 amino acids. Germline V CDR1 and CDR2: MNHEY, SMNVEV (reference sequence). Trimming left V 4 bases short and J 4 bases short, with 5 bases between. The chain's CDR3 is CASSWRGANVLTF. CDR3 in DNA: TGTGCCAGCAGTTGGAGGGGGGCCAACGTCCTGACTTTC. Full variable domain (outside the CDR3, taken from reference TRBV27 and TRBJ2-6): EAQVTQNPRYLITVTGKKLTVTCSQNMNHEYMSWYRQDPGLGLRQIYYSMNVEVTDKGDVPEGYKVSRKEKRNFPLILESPSPNQTSLYFCASSWRGANVLTFGAGSRLTVL.

This clonotype was detected ten times or more. This chain uses TRBV28 with TRBJ1-5, with D uncertain. The CDR3 is 15 residues long. The germline V gene encodes CDR1 MDHEN and CDR2 SYDVKM. Between the trimmed V and J ends, which lost 7 bases and 0 bases, there was a span of 13 bases. This CDR3 is CASTLAGYSNQPQHF. As DNA, the CDR3 is TGTGCCAGCACCTTAGCAGGTTATAGCAATCAGCCCCAGCATTTT.

The V and J genes are TRBV7-9 and TRBJ2-2; the match to TRBD1 covers 7 bases. The trim removed 5 bases at V and 0 bases at J, leaving 9 bases unmatched. CDR1 is SEHNR and CDR2 is FQNEAQ in the germline V gene (reference sequence). This CDR3 contains 17 residues. The CDR3, as DNA: TGTGCCAGCAGCGATCCCCAGGGACAGACGAACACCGGGGAGCTGTTTTTT. Its protein is CASSDPQGQTNTGELFF.

The rearrangement uses TRBV2 and TRBJ2-7, with D perhaps matching TRBD1 (5 bases). Trimming took 2 bases from V and 3 from J, leaving 20 bases between them. Germline V CDR1 and CDR2: SNHLY, FYNNEI. The CDR3 spans 17 residues. The CDR3 loop reads CASSERMGRTPGYEQYF. The CDR3 DNA reads TGTGCCAGCAGTGAACGGATGGGGCGGACGCCAGGCTACGAGCAGTACTTC.

The chain carries TRBV24-1 and TRBJ2-5, with D perhaps matching TRBD1 (6 bases). From germline, CDR1 is KGHDR and CDR2 SFDVKD. V was trimmed by 12 bases and J by 2 bases, leaving 12 bases between them. The CDR3 totals 12 residues. This chain's CDR3 is CAAGQPQETQYF. The CDR3 DNA follows: TGTGCCGCAGGACAGCCACAAGAGACCCAGTACTTC.

This sequence joins TRBV7-8 and TRBJ2-5, with a tentative D call TRBD1 (5 bases). Trimming pared 2 bases from V and 5 bases from J, leaving 15 bases between. The length of the CDR3 is 15 residues. Germline V gives CDR1 SGHVS, CDR2 FQNEAQ. The CDR3 DNA sequence: TGTGCCAGCAGCTTACGTCCGCAGGGATCCGAGACCCAGTACTTC. Translation gives CASSLRPQGSETQYF.

The chain is built from TRBV7-3 and TRBJ2-7; 10 bases map to TRBD1. CDR1 SGHTA and CDR2 FQGTGA come from the germline V gene. The J segment lost 8 bases and the V segment lost 4 bases, leaving 5 bases of the junction unmatched. The length of the CDR3 is 13 residues. CDR3 in DNA: TGTGCCAGCAGCTCACGACAGGGGGCAAAGCAGTACTTC. This sequence encodes CASSSRQGAKQYF.

Remarks on this clonotype: The junction shows a germline mismatch at one end, possibly a read error. V usage is TRBV10-1 and J usage is TRBJ1-4; tentative D call: TRBD1 (5 bases). The germline gives CDR1 WNHNN, CDR2 SYGVQD (reference sequence). The length of the CDR3 is 19 residues. The CDR3 region has the DNA TGCGCCAGCAGAGAGTCTGCGAGGGCAGGGTGTTTGCCTAATGAAAAACTGTTTTTT. Translating it yields CASRESARAGCLPNEKLFF.

The V and J genes are TRBV3-1 and TRBJ1-1; maybe TRBD1 (6 bases). CDR1 and CDR2 from the germline V gene are LGHDT and YNNKEL (reference sequence). Trimming cost V 2 bases and J 0 bases, with 10 bases left between them. CDR3 length: 15 residues. For the CDR3, the DNA is TGTGCCAGCAGCCAATACCAGGGGCTGAACACTGAAGCTTTCTTT. Residues: CASSQYQGLNTEAFF. The entire variable domain, with the rest obtained from reference TRBV3-1 and TRBJ1-1, is as follows: DTAVSQTPKYLVTQMGNDKSIKCEQNLGHDTMYWYKQDSKKFLKIMFSYNNKELIINETVPNRFSPKSPDKAHLNLHINSLELGDSAVYFCASSQYQGLNTEAFFGQGTRLTVV.